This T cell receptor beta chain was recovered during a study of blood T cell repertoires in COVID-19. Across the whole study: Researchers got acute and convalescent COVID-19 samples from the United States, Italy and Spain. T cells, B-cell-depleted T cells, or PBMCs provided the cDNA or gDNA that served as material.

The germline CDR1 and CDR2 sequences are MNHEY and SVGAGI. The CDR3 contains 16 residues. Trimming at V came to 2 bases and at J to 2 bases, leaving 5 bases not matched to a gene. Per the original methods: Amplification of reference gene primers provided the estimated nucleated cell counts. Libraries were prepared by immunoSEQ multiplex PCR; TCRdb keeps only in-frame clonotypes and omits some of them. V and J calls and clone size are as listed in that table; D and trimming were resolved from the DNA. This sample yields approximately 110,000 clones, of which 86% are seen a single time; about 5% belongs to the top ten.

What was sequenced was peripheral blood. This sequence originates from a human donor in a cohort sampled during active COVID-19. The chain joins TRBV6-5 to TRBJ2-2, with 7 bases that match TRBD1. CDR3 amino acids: CASSYDRVANTGELFF. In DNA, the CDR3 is TGTGCCAGCAGTTACGACAGGGTAGCTAACACCGGGGAGCTGTTTTTT.